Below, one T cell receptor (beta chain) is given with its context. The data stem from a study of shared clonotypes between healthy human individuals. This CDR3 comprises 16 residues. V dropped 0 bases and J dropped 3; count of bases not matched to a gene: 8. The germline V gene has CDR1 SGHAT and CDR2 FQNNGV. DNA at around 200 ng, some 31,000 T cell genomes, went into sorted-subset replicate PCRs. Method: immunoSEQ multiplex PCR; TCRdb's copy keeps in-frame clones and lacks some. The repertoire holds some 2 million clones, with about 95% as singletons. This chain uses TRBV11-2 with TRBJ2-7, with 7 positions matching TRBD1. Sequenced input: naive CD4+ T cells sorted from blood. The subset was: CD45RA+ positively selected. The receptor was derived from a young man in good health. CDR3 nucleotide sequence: TGTGCCAGCAGCTTAGAGTGGGCAGGGGGTATCTACGAGCAGTACTTC. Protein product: CASSLEWAGGIYEQYF.